The T cell receptor beta chain described here comes from a study of T cell responses to AZD1222 COVID-19 vaccine. General study points: Repertoire sampling occurred only after the peak T cell response. Receipt of two AZD1222 doses was followed by a rise in Spike-specific TCR breadth and depth. In a largely white British group with more females than males, clonal diversity was possibly underestimated.

Comment on this clone: Antigen: not known.

Produced via immunoSEQ multiplex PCR; TCRdb's table is partial and in-frame only. The sample consists of around 150,000 clones, about 90% of them appearing once. The V and J ends lost 3 bases and 2 bases respectively, with 15 bases between them. CDR1 is SGHRS and CDR2 is YFSETQ in the germline V gene. This CDR3 region has 16 residues. Sample: peripheral blood, taken on day 0 of AZD1222 vaccination. The sequence was collected from an adult in good health. This chain connects TRBV5-1 to TRBJ1-3; D is perhaps TRBD1 (6 bases). The DNA of the CDR3 is TGCGCCAGCAGCTCCGAAGGGGGGGGAACTGGAAACACCATATATTTT. Amino acids: CASSSEGGGTGNTIYF.